The 17 T cell receptor beta chains presented below share a single source sample, sequenced in a study of blood T cell repertoires in COVID-19. Here immunoSEQ multiplex PCR was the method, and the copy in TCRdb shows in-frame clones only, minus some. Of roughly 15,000 clones listed, about 87% were seen once; the top ten hold roughly 8.8%. The sample consisted of peripheral blood. The receptors shown here come from a human donor in a cohort sampled during active COVID-19.

The chain joins TRBV19 to TRBJ2-2; D remains ambiguous. CDR3 length equals 12 residues. V dropped 5 bases and J dropped 4 bases, with 5 bases sitting between them. CDR1 and CDR2 (germline): LNHDA, SQIVND (reference sequence). The CDR3 spells CASSPFTGELFF. For the CDR3, the DNA is TGTGCCAGTAGTCCCTTCACCGGGGAGCTGTTTTTT. Full variable domain (rest looked up from reference TRBV19 and TRBJ2-2): DGGITQSPKYLFRKEGQNVTLSCEQNLNHDAMYWYRQDPGQGLRLIYYSQIVNDFQKGDIAEGYSVSREKKESFPLTVTSAQKNPTAFYLCASSPFTGELFFGEGSRLTVL.

CDR3 nucleotide sequence: TGTGCCAGCAGTTTGCGGACTAGCGTTCGCGAGACCCAGTACTTC. Amino acid sequence: CASSLRTSVRETQYF. This rearrangement joins TRBV28 to TRBJ2-5; 9 bases agree with TRBD2. J was trimmed by 5 bases and V by 3 bases; bases with no gene match: 7. Per the germline V gene, CDR1 is MDHEN and CDR2 is SYDVKM. The CDR3 covers 15 residues.

J is TRBJ1-5 and V is TRBV28, with 10 positions matching TRBD1. The CDR3 covers 16 residues. V was pared by 4 bases and J by 6 bases, with 9 bases of the junction left unmatched. CDR1 is MDHEN and CDR2 is SYDVKM in the germline V gene. CDR3 nucleotides: TGTGCCAGCAGTTCGCCCGGACAGGGGGGGGGTCAGCCCCAGCATTTT. Protein sequence: CASSSPGQGGGQPQHF.

The chain uses TRBV6-5 and TRBJ1-2, with D perhaps TRBD1 (6 bases). V was shortened by 6 bases and J by 2 bases, with 13 bases between the two germline ends. CDR3 length: 14 amino acids. Per the germline V gene, CDR1 is MNHEY and CDR2 is SVGAGI. The CDR3 region has the DNA TGTGCCAGCAGGGGGCAGGGGCTGAACTATGGCTACACCTTC. Translation: CASRGQGLNYGYTF.

The chain links TRBV6-5 to TRBJ2-5; 8 nucleotides align to TRBD2. The CDR3 consists of 14 residues. Germline CDR1 is MNHEY and CDR2 is SVGAGI. Losses at the gene ends were 9 bases for V and 1 base for J; bases not matched to a gene: 7. The CDR3 DNA sequence: TGTGCCAGTTCGGGGGGGAGGGCCCAAGAGACCCAGTACTTC. Translated, it gives CASSGGRAQETQYF.

A few counts support this clone. This chain links TRBV7-2 with TRBJ2-5; TRBD1 is a possible D gene (5 bases). The CDR3 length is 14 residues. From germline, CDR1 is SGHTA and CDR2 FQGNSA. Trimming cost V 3 bases and J 5 bases, with 13 bases left between them. The CDR3 sequence: CASSFPGITETQYF. CDR3 nucleotides: TGTGCCAGCAGCTTCCCAGGGATAACGGAGACCCAGTACTTC.

V and J are TRBV5-1 and TRBJ2-7; tentative D call: TRBD2 (5 bases). Germline CDR1 is SGHRS and CDR2 is YFSETQ. The CDR3 runs 15 residues. V lost 2 bases to trimming and J lost 3 bases, with 15 bases between them. In nucleotides, the CDR3 is TGCGCCAGCAGCTTAACGGGATCTCTGGACTACGAGCAGTACTTC. It is translated as CASSLTGSLDYEQYF.

This sequence joins TRBV5-6 and TRBJ2-2; TRBD1 matches at 8 bases. Germline CDR1 reads SGHDT; CDR2 reads YYEEEE. There are 14 residues in the CDR3. The V and J ends lost 1 base and 8 bases, in that order; junction bases with no gene match: 4. As DNA, the CDR3 is TGTGCCAGCAGCTTGAGACAGGGGAGAGGGGAGCTGTTTTTT. Its translation: CASSLRQGRGELFF.

This chain uses TRBV5-1 with TRBJ2-7, with 11 bases matching TRBD1. The CDR3 runs 19 residues. Germline loops: CDR1 SGHRS, CDR2 YFSETQ. The J segment lost 4 bases and the V segment lost 0 bases, leaving 15 bases of the junction unmatched. The CDR3 bases are TGCGCCAGCAGCTTGGCCTGGACAGGGGGCTCTGGTGGGGGATACGAGCAGTACTTC. Translating gives CASSLAWTGGSGGGYEQYF.

This rearrangement joins TRBV30 to TRBJ1-4; 7 bases are a match to TRBD1. After removal of 3 bases from V and 8 bases from J, the junction contained 9 bases not matched to a gene. The CDR3 runs to 14 residues. Germline CDR1 is GTSNPN and CDR2 is SVGIG (reference sequence). In nucleotides, the CDR3 is TGTGCCTGGAGCGCAGGGGGGAGCGACGAAAAACTGTTTTTT. Protein sequence: CAWSAGGSDEKLFF.

The chain uses TRBV11-2 and TRBJ2-1; TRBD2 matches 11 bases. This CDR3 contains 15 residues. From germline, CDR1 is SGHAT and CDR2 FQNNGV. V was pared by 8 bases and J by 9 bases, with 12 bases of the junction left unmatched. CDR3: CASGYIAGGPGEQFF. CDR3 DNA: TGTGCCAGCGGCTACATAGCGGGAGGGCCCGGTGAGCAGTTCTTC.

This chain joins TRBV19 and TRBJ2-1, with TRBD2 identical over 7 bases. The V gene's germline CDR1 is LNHDA and CDR2 SQIVND (reference sequence). The CDR3 is 15 amino acids. The V and J ends lost 3 bases and 6 bases, in that order; junction bases with no gene match: 8. CDR3 sequence: CASSIRREIPNEQFF. The CDR3 DNA follows: TGTGCCAGTAGTATTCGGCGGGAGATCCCCAATGAGCAGTTCTTC. Together with reference TRBV19 and TRBJ2-1, the CDR3 gives the full variable domain: DGGITQSPKYLFRKEGQNVTLSCEQNLNHDAMYWYRQDPGQGLRLIYYSQIVNDFQKGDIAEGYSVSREKKESFPLTVTSAQKNPTAFYLCASSIRREIPNEQFFGPGTRLTVL.

The rearrangement links TRBV12-3 or TRBV12-4 to TRBJ2-1; 8 nucleotides match TRBD2. The CDR3 has 12 amino acids. V shed 2 bases and J 16 bases; nucleotides not matched to a gene: 7. This chain's CDR3 is CASSLRLAGFFF. The DNA for the CDR3 is TGTGCCAGCAGTTTAAGGCTAGCGGGTTTCTTCTTC.

The gene calls are TRBV5-6 and TRBJ1-1; D not certain. CDR3 length equals 14 residues. The V gene's germline CDR1 is SGHDT and CDR2 YYEEEE. With 3 bases removed from V and 0 bases from J, the gap between germline ends came to 9 bases. CDR3: CASSYKFLNTEAFF. In nucleotides, the CDR3 is TGTGCCAGCAGCTACAAGTTCTTGAACACTGAAGCTTTCTTT.

The CDR3 nucleotides are TGTGCCATCAGTGGACAGGGGCAAGACTATGGCTACACCTTC. Translating gives CAISGQGQDYGYTF. V and J are TRBV10-3 and TRBJ1-2; 8 nucleotides agree with TRBD1. CDR3 length: 14 residues. V lost 4 bases, J lost 3 bases, and 4 bases stayed unmatched. The germline CDR1 and CDR2 sequences are ENHRY and SYGVKD.

The V and J genes are TRBV5-1 and TRBJ2-3, with D perhaps matching TRBD2 (5 bases). Germline V CDR1 and CDR2: SGHRS, YFSETQ. CDR3 size: 14 residues. Trimming left V 7 bases short and J 1 base short, with 13 bases between. In nucleotides, the CDR3 is TGCGCCAGCTTCCCCGGGGAACGCACAGATACGCAGTATTTT. Amino acid sequence: CASFPGERTDTQYF.

The V and J genes are TRBV4-1 and TRBJ1-6, with 9 positions matching TRBD1. Germline CDR1 MGHRA, CDR2 YSYEKL. The CDR3 length is 14 residues. After removal of 8 bases from V and 6 bases from J, the junction contained 5 bases not matched to a gene. This chain's CDR3 is CASRQTGGNSPLHF. CDR3 nucleotide sequence: TGCGCCAGCCGGCAGACAGGGGGTAATTCACCCCTCCACTTT.